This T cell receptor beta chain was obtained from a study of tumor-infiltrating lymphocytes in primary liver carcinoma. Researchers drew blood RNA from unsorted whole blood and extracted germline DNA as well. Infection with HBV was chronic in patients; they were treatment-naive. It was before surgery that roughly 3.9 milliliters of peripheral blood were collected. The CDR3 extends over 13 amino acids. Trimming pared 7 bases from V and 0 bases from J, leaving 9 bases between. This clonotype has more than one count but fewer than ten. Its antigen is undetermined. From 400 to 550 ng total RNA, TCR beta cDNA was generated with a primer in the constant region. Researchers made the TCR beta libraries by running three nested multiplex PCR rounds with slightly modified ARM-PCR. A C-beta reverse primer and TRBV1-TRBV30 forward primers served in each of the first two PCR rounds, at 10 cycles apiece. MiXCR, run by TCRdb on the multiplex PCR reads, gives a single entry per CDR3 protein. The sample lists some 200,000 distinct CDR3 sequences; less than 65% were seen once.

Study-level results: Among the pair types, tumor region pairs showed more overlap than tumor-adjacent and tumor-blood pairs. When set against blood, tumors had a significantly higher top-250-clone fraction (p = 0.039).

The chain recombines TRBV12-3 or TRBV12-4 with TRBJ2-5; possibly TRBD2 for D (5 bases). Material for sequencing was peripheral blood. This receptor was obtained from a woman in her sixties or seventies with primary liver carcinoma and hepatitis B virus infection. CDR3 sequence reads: CASNEDYQETQYF. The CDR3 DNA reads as TGTGCCAGCAACGAGGACTACCAAGAGACCCAGTACTTC.